Each of the 16 T cell receptor beta chains below was sequenced from the same sample in a study of blood T cell repertoires in COVID-19. Sequencing was performed with immunoSEQ multiplex PCR; in TCRdb, only in-frame clones are kept and a portion is missing. The sample has more than 95,000 clones, approximately 80% seen once. Specimen: peripheral blood. The receptor source for this set is a woman at least 80 years old with acute or convalescent COVID-19.

The J gene is TRBJ2-7, the V gene TRBV5-1, with 7 bases matching TRBD2. Germline V gene data show CDR1 as SGHRS and CDR2 as YFSETQ. The CDR3 length is 14 residues. V was clipped by 3 bases and J by 0 bases; unmatched bases: 3. The CDR3 region is CASSSTSVSYEQYF. The CDR3, as DNA: TGCGCCAGCAGCTCCACTAGCGTCTCCTACGAGCAGTACTTC.

The chain is built from TRBV9 and TRBJ2-5; 10 nucleotides align to TRBD2. This CDR3 contains 19 residues. Trimming took 3 bases from V and 1 from J; bases not matched to a gene: 15. The germline CDR1 and CDR2 sequences are SGDLS and YYNGEE. In DNA form, the CDR3 reads TGTGCCAGCAGCGGCCGCCCGGGACTAGCGTTAACCTCCCAAGAGACCCAGTACTTC. This encodes CASSGRPGLALTSQETQYF. Drawing the rest from reference TRBV9 and TRBJ2-5, the complete variable domain is DSGVTQTPKHLITATGQRVTLRCSPRSGDLSVYWYQQSLDQGLQFLIQYYNGEERAKGNILERFSAQQFPDLHSELNLSSLELGDSALYFCASSGRPGLALTSQETQYFGPGTRLLVL.

The V and J genes are TRBV27 and TRBJ2-3; a weak D match, TRBD2 (5 bases). The V end lost 5 bases, the J end lost 4 bases, and 16 bases lay between the germline ends. CDR3 length equals 15 residues. The germline CDR1 and CDR2 sequences are MNHEY and SMNVEV (reference sequence). CDR3 residues: CASSPFLADADTQYF. The CDR3 nucleotides are TGTGCCAGCAGTCCTTTCCTAGCTGACGCAGATACGCAGTATTTT.

This clone was seen a single time. V gene TRBV15 combines with J gene TRBJ1-3, with TRBD1 identical over 7 bases. The CDR3 consists of 15 residues. Germline loops: CDR1 LNHNV, CDR2 YYDKDF (reference sequence). Trimming at V came to 5 bases and at J to 1 base, leaving 5 bases not matched to a gene. This CDR3 reads CATSADRRSGNTIYF. As DNA, the CDR3 is TGTGCCACCAGCGCGGACAGGAGATCTGGAAACACCATATATTTT.

The chain has TRBV12-3 or TRBV12-4 and TRBJ2-2, with D possibly being TRBD2 (5 bases). V was cut by 5 bases and J by 8 bases, with 12 bases left in between. There are 13 residues in the CDR3. The CDR3 loop is CASSTSSHGELFF. The CDR3 nucleotides read TGTGCCAGCAGTACTAGTTCCCATGGGGAGCTGTTTTTT.

V usage is TRBV29-1 and J usage is TRBJ2-4; 7 bases align to TRBD1. The length of the CDR3 is 11 residues. Germline V CDR1 and CDR2: SQVTM, ANQGSEA. The V segment lost 5 bases and the J segment 7 bases; nucleotides outside the gene matches: 2. CDR3: CSVLQGNIQYF. The CDR3 nucleotides are TGCAGCGTTTTACAGGGGAACATTCAGTACTTC.

V and J are TRBV5-1 and TRBJ2-2, with 13 bases aligning to TRBD2. The length of the CDR3 is 15 residues. The V and J ends lost 4 bases and 5 bases, in that order; junction bases with no gene match: 2. Per germline, CDR1 SGHRS and CDR2 YFSETQ. CDR3 nucleotide sequence: TGCGCCAGCAGCGTGACTAGCGGGAGGACCGGGGAGCTGTTTTTT. This sequence encodes CASSVTSGRTGELFF.

The rearrangement joins TRBV24-1 to TRBJ2-3, with a possible D match to TRBD1 (6 bases). V lost 9 bases and J lost 6, with 12 bases in between. Germline V gene lookup returns CDR1 KGHDR and CDR2 SFDVKD. The CDR3 is made up of 12 amino acids. CDR3 DNA sequence: TGTGCCACCGACGGCAGGGGCGATACGCAGTATTTT. Protein: CATDGRGDTQYF.

In DNA form, the CDR3 reads TGTGCCAGCCAAACGGACCACCCCGGGGGGTACGAGCAGTACTTC. Protein: CASQTDHPGGYEQYF. The V call is TRBV28, the J call TRBJ2-7, with TRBD2 matching over 7 bases. The germline V gene has CDR1 MDHEN and CDR2 SYDVKM. The CDR3 contains 15 residues. Germline trimming cut 8 bases from V and 4 bases from J; bases unmatched to any gene: 14. The variable domain in full, completed from reference TRBV28 and TRBJ2-7, reads DVKVTQSSRYLVKRTGEKVFLECVQDMDHENMFWYRQDPGLGLRLIYFSYDVKMKEKGDIPEGYSVSREKKERFSLILESASTNQTSMYLCASQTDHPGGYEQYFGPGTRLTVT.

The chain joins TRBV6-6 to TRBJ1-5; D gene unclear. The V gene's germline CDR1 is MNHNY and CDR2 SVGAGI (reference sequence). The V end was cut by 7 bases, the J end by 4 bases, with 11 bases between. This CDR3 contains 13 residues. In nucleotides, the CDR3 is TGTGCCAGCATACGAACAGAGAATCAGCCCCAGCATTTT. Its protein is CASIRTENQPQHF.

The chain couples TRBV18 to TRBJ2-2; 12 bases agree with TRBD2. The V gene's germline CDR1 is KGHSH and CDR2 LQKENI. Trimming at V came to 0 bases and at J to 6 bases, leaving 2 bases not matched to a gene. The CDR3 loop spans 16 amino acids. CDR3 region: CASSPPLAGGSGELFF. CDR3 DNA: TGTGCCAGCTCACCACCGCTAGCGGGAGGGTCCGGGGAGCTGTTTTTT.

The V gene is TRBV19, the J gene TRBJ1-6; TRBD1 agrees at 7 bases. The V and J ends lost 2 bases and 8 bases, in that order; junction bases with no gene match: 6. Germline V gives CDR1 LNHDA, CDR2 SQIVND (reference sequence). The CDR3 spans 15 residues. CDR3 in DNA: TGTGCCAGTAGTATAACGTCAAGGGGGCATTCACCCCTCCACTTT. It encodes CASSITSRGHSPLHF.

The CDR3: CASSQGTRYQETQYF. The CDR3 DNA reads as TGTGCCAGCAGCCAAGGTACCCGGTACCAAGAGACCCAGTACTTC. This chain links TRBV14 with TRBJ2-5; no clear D gene. Between the trimmed V and J ends, which lost 1 base and 0 bases, there was a span of 9 bases. The germline CDR1 and CDR2 sequences are SGHDN and FVKESK. The CDR3 consists of 15 residues.

V gene TRBV5-1 combines with J gene TRBJ2-3, with D possibly TRBD1 on 6 matching bases. The germline gives CDR1 SGHRS, CDR2 YFSETQ. CDR3 length equals 15 residues. Trimming left V 5 bases short and J 1 base short, with 14 bases between. The CDR3 loop reads CASRLQGFGTDTQYF. The CDR3 nucleotides are TGCGCCAGCAGGTTACAGGGTTTTGGCACAGATACGCAGTATTTT.

The chain employs TRBV5-1 and TRBJ1-6, with 7 positions matching TRBD1. Losses at the gene ends were 4 bases for V and 8 bases for J; bases not matched to a gene: 6. The CDR3 extends over 14 amino acids. Germline CDR1 and CDR2: SGHRS and YFSETQ. The CDR3 spells CASSEDRSHSPLHF. DNA for the CDR3: TGCGCCAGCAGCGAGGACAGGAGTCATTCACCCCTCCACTTT.

This clone occurred a few times. This chain uses TRBV10-3 with TRBJ2-7; 8 positions match TRBD2. Unmatched junction bases numbered 1, after V lost 3 bases and J lost 0 bases. Germline CDR1 is ENHRY and CDR2 is SYGVKD. The CDR3 totals 14 residues. As DNA, the CDR3 is TGTGCCATCAGTGACCGGGAGGGCTCCTACGAGCAGTACGTC. It yields the protein CAISDREGSYEQYV.